This T cell receptor beta chain came from a study of T cells in Graves' hyperthyroidism and ophthalmopathy. Notes on the study in general: Among clonotypes expanded in thyroid above 0.001, most were also found in blood.

Amplification targeted TCR beta CDR3 regions from RNA transcripts. Carried out on the TCR CDR3, a first-round RT-PCR used the HTBI primer set. Via MiXCR, TCRdb re-called the multiplex PCR reads, giving one row per CDR3 protein. The sample has around 490,000 distinct CDR3 sequences; about 20% are singletons. CDR1 is SGHTA and CDR2 is FQGNSA in the germline V gene. This CDR3 has 16 amino acids. Trimming stripped 5 bases from V and 0 bases from J, with 17 bases between. Uncontrolled infections, other autoimmune diseases, pregnancy or lactation led to exclusion of patients. This clonotype showed up just a few times. The antigen remains undetermined.

The TCR originated in a man in his forties with Graves' ophthalmopathy. The V and J genes are TRBV7-2 and TRBJ2-7, with D perhaps assigned TRBD1 or TRBD2 (6 bases each). The material sequenced was blood. CDR3 sequence (DNA): TGTGCCAGCAGCCCACGAGGAGGGGGAAGCTCCTACGAGCAGTACTTC. Translating it yields CASSPRGGGSSYEQYF.